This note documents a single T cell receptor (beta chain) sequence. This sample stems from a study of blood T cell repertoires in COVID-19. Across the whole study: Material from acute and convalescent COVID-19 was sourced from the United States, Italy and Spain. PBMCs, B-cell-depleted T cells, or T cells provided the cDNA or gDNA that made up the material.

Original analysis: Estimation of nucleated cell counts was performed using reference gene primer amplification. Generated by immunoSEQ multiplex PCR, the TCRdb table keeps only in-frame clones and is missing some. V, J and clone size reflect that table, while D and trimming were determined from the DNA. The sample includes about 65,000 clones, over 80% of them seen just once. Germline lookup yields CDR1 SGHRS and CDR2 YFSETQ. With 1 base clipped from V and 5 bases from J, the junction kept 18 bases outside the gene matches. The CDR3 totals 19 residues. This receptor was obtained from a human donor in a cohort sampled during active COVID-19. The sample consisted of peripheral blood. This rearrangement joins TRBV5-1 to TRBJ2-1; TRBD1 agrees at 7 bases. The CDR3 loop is CASSLKPRATGSENNEQFF. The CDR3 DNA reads TGCGCCAGCAGCTTGAAACCCCGGGCGACAGGGAGTGAGAACAATGAGCAGTTCTTC.